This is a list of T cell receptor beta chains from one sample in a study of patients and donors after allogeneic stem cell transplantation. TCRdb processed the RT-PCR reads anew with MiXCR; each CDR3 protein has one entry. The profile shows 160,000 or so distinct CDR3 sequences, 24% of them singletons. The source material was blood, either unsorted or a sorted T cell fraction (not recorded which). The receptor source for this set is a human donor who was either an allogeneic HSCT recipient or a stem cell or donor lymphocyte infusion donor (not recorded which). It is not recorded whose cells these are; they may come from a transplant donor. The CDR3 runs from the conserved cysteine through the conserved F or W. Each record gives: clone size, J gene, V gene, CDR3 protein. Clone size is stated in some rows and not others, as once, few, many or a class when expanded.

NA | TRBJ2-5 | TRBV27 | CASSFGLLGPQETQYF
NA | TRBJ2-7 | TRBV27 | CASSFRDTYEQYF
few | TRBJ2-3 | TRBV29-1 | CSVESGRTSTDTQYF
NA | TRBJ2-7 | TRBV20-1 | CSARRYYEQYF
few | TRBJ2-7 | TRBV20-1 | CSARRLAGNSYEQYF
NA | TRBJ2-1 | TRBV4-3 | CASSSARGEVYNEQFF
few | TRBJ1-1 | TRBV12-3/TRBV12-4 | CASNSGGDGTEAFF
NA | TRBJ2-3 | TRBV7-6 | CASSLHSVTSGGPPDTQYF
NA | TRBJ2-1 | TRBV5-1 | CASSLERTNEQFF
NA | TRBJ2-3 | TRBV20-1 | CSAPGGSKADTQYF
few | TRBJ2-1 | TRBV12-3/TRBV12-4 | CASSLQGTSGSEQFF
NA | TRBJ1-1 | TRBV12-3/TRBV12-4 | CASSLRGVRANTEAFF
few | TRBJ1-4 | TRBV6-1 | CASRTGLRGIATNEKLFF
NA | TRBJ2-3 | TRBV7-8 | CASSLAGGGDLSSTDTQYF
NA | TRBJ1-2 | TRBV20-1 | CSATIGTDNYGYTF